One sample yielded the 26 T cell receptor beta chains listed below, sequenced in a study of regulatory T cells in long-lasting Graves disease. Time point given: newly diagnosed GD, antithyroid drugs for less than 3 months. Researchers made the TCR library from RNA that was extracted from PBMCs. To make TCR beta libraries, researchers used iRepertoire HTBI primers and Arm-PCR of CDR3 regions. Using its own MiXCR run on the multiplex PCR reads, TCRdb lists one record per CDR3 protein. Among around 400,000 distinct CDR3 sequences listed, 15% to 17% were seen once. Material: peripheral blood mononuclear cells (PBMCs), obtained at new diagnosis, from a patient treated with antithyroid drugs. The receptors shown here come from a female donor with Graves disease.

In this sample, this clonotype turned up many times. The chain couples TRBV6-5 to TRBJ1-5; 7 bases agree with TRBD1. In germline, CDR1 is MNHEY, CDR2 SVGAGI. The CDR3 covers 18 residues. The V segment lost 1 base and the J segment 0 bases; nucleotides outside the gene matches: 9. CDR3 in amino acids: CASSYFRDSFYSNQPQHF. CDR3 coding DNA: TGTGCCAGCAGTTACTTCCGGGACAGCTTCTATAGCAATCAGCCCCAGCATTTT.

Worth noting for this clonotype: The junction departs from germline at one end; a sequencing error may be responsible. The chain couples TRBV7-9 to TRBJ2-3; the D gene could be TRBD1 or TRBD2 (6 bases each). The DNA matches TRBJ2-7 better at its end, which makes the J call doubtful. The CDR3 sequence is 14 residues long. CDR1 and CDR2 from the germline V gene are SEHNR and FQNEAQ (reference sequence). The CDR3 is CASSLGGSEYEQYF. In nucleotides, the CDR3 is TGCGCCAGCAGCTTAGGGGGGAGTGAGTACGAGCAGTACTTC.

This clonotype was counted many times. The V and J genes are TRBV20-1 and TRBJ2-5, with 12 bases fitting TRBD2. From germline, CDR1 is DFQATT and CDR2 SNEGSKA (reference sequence). This CDR3 has 14 amino acids. V shed 6 bases and J 5 bases; nucleotides not matched to a gene: 7. In nucleotides, the CDR3 is TGCAGTGCGCGGCGACTAGCGGGAGATGAGACCCAGTACTTC. As protein: CSARRLAGDETQYF.

This clonotype was counted ten times or more. The V and J genes are TRBV27 and TRBJ2-1, with 8 bases lining up with TRBD1. The CDR3 length is 12 residues. V shed 7 bases and J 5 bases; nucleotides not matched to a gene: 1. Looked up from germline, CDR1 is MNHEY and CDR2 is SMNVEV (reference sequence). CDR3 sequence (DNA): TGTGCCAGCAAGGACAGGGACAATGAGCAGTTCTTC. Residues: CASKDRDNEQFF.

As regards this clonotype: A read error may be the cause here, since a much bigger clone is one base away. The rearrangement joins TRBV4-2 to TRBJ1-1; no firm D call. Trimming cost V 4 bases and J 4 bases, with 16 bases left between them. Germline V gene sequence: CDR1 LGHNA, CDR2 YNFKEQ. This CDR3 spans 15 amino acids. The CDR3 DNA reads as TGTGCCAGCAGCCTAGAGCTAATGGCACCCACTGAAGCTTTCTTT. The encoded protein is CASSLELMAPTEAFF.

At least ten counts were recorded for this clonotype. The chain joins TRBV6-1 to TRBJ2-2; 11 nucleotides align to TRBD1. V lost 7 bases, J lost 3 bases, and 19 bases stayed unmatched. Germline loops: CDR1 MNHNS, CDR2 SASEGT. The CDR3 runs 20 residues. CDR3 bases: TGTGCCAGCACCCACCCATCGGACAGGGGGCGTTCTGTGGACACCGGGGAGCTGTTTTTT. Its protein product is CASTHPSDRGRSVDTGELFF.

The J gene is TRBJ2-3, the V gene TRBV7-3; D unresolved. Germline values: CDR1 SGHTA, CDR2 FQGTGA. Trimming shortened V by 4 bases and J by 1 base, and 12 bases separated the two germline ends. This CDR3 has 15 amino acids. CDR3 in amino acids: CASSSHGKGTDTQYF. CDR3 in DNA: TGTGCCAGCAGCTCCCACGGAAAGGGCACAGATACGCAGTATTTT.

The chain employs TRBV15 and TRBJ1-2; 9 nucleotides align to TRBD1. Germline lookup yields CDR1 LNHNV and CDR2 YYDKDF (reference sequence). Germline trimming cut 4 bases from V and 1 base from J; bases unmatched to any gene: 7. The CDR3 has 16 amino acids. The CDR3 protein is CATSTPGTGFNYGYTF. In nucleotides, the CDR3 is TGTGCCACCAGCACCCCCGGGACAGGGTTTAACTATGGCTACACCTTC.

J is TRBJ2-3 and V is TRBV19; perhaps TRBD2 as D (6 bases). Germline CDR1 is LNHDA and CDR2 is SQIVND (reference sequence). The CDR3 is made up of 16 amino acids. Trimming removed 7 bases at V and 2 bases at J, with 19 bases between. The CDR3 loop reads CASKQRGAGITDTQYF. Here the CDR3 DNA reads TGTGCCAGTAAACAACGTGGGGCGGGAATCACAGATACGCAGTATTTT.

This clonotype has a count of ten or more. The gene calls are TRBV28 and TRBJ2-1, with 7 bases matching TRBD1. The germline V gene has CDR1 MDHEN and CDR2 SYDVKM. V was pared by 4 bases and J by 6 bases, with 3 bases of the junction left unmatched. The CDR3 spans 13 residues. Here the CDR3 DNA reads TGTGCCAGCAGTTCAGGGGGAATCAATGAGCAGTTCTTC. Its protein product is CASSSGGINEQFF.

This clonotype has a count of ten or more. J is TRBJ2-1 and V is TRBV2; D assignment may be TRBD1 or TRBD2 (5 bases each). CDR3 length: 15 residues. In germline, CDR1 is SNHLY, CDR2 FYNNEI. Trimming left V 5 bases short and J 4 bases short, with 15 bases between. The CDR3 loop is CASSSLGTTYNEQFF. In DNA, the CDR3 is TGTGCCAGCAGTTCCCTCGGGACCACTTACAATGAGCAGTTCTTC.

This clonotype was counted many times. Relative to the germline gene, one junction end is altered; a read error may explain this. The chain joins TRBV7-2 to TRBJ2-1; D might be TRBD1 or TRBD2, each matching 5 bases. CDR3 length: 12 residues. Per germline, CDR1 SGHTA and CDR2 FQGNSA. The CDR3 DNA reads TGTGCCAGCGGAGACCCACCGGGACCAGAGGTATTC. It translates to CASGDPPGPEVF. Supplemented by reference TRBV7-2 and TRBJ2-1, the full variable domain reads GAGVSQSPSNKVTEKGKDVELRCDPISGHTALYWYRQSLGQGLEFLIYFQGNSAPDKSGLPSDRFSAERTGGSVSTLTIQRTQQEDSAVYLCASGDPPGPEVFGPGTRLTVL.

This chain connects TRBV19 to TRBJ2-2; 12 positions agree with TRBD2. This CDR3 has 16 residues. CDR1 is LNHDA and CDR2 is SQIVND in the germline V gene (reference sequence). Losses at the gene ends were 3 bases for V and 6 bases for J; bases not matched to a gene: 5. The CDR3 loop is CASSITLAGGPGELFF. The CDR3, as DNA: TGTGCCAGTAGTATTACTCTAGCGGGAGGGCCCGGGGAGCTGTTTTTT.

The table lists this clonotype with many counts. The rearrangement links TRBV2 to TRBJ2-3; D remains ambiguous. The germline V gene encodes CDR1 SNHLY and CDR2 FYNNEI. The ends were cut back, 2 bases at V and 1 base at J, with 10 bases in the middle. The CDR3 is 15 amino acids. CDR3 protein: CASSEFNPGTDTQYF. The CDR3 nucleotides are TGTGCCAGCAGTGAATTCAATCCGGGCACAGATACGCAGTATTTT.

This clonotype has at least ten counts. The rearrangement joins TRBV29-1 to TRBJ1-1; 8 bases are shared with TRBD1. CDR3 length: 12 residues. Germline V gene data show CDR1 as SQVTM and CDR2 as ANQGSEA. Losses at the gene ends were 7 bases for V and 2 bases for J; bases not matched to a gene: 3. The CDR3 spells CSGGTGNTEAFF. In DNA, the CDR3 is TGCAGCGGTGGGACAGGAAACACTGAAGCTTTCTTT. Based on the CDR3 plus reference TRBV29-1 and TRBJ1-1, the full variable domain is SAVISQKPSRDICQRGTSLTIQCQVDSQVTMMFWYRQQPGQSLTLIATANQGSEATYESGFVIDKFPISRPNLTFSTLTVSNMSPEDSSIYLCSGGTGNTEAFFGQGTRLTVV.

Ten or more counts support this clonotype. The rearrangement uses TRBV30 and TRBJ2-7; D call uncertain. In germline, CDR1 is GTSNPN, CDR2 SVGIG (reference sequence). The V gene lost 1 base and the J gene lost 5 bases, with 6 bases spanning the gap. This CDR3 is built from 11 residues. The CDR3 sequence is CAWSGVDEQYF. For the CDR3, the DNA is TGTGCCTGGAGTGGTGTAGACGAGCAGTACTTC.

A note on this clonotype: A read error may be the cause here, since a much bigger clone is one base away. CDR3 sequence (DNA): TGTGCCAGCAGCCGGACCTTCAATCAGCCCCTGCATTTT. This sequence encodes CASSRTFNQPLHF. This chain connects TRBV14 to TRBJ1-5; D gene ambiguous. The CDR3 has 13 amino acids. Germline CDR1 SGHDN, CDR2 FVKESK.

Ten or more counts support this clonotype. The chain has TRBV6-1 and TRBJ2-5, with D perhaps TRBD2 (5 bases). This CDR3 has 15 residues. V was clipped by 5 bases and J by 0 bases, with 13 bases between them. The germline gives CDR1 MNHNS, CDR2 SASEGT. For the CDR3, the DNA is TGTGCCAGCAGTCGCGGTGTGAGGGACCAAGAGACCCAGTACTTC. Translated: CASSRGVRDQETQYF.

The table lists this clonotype with many counts. The chain combines TRBV12-3 or TRBV12-4 with TRBJ1-1, with D maybe TRBD1 (5 bases). The ends were cut back, 8 bases at V and 1 base at J, with 11 bases in the middle. The CDR3 loop spans 13 amino acids. CDR3 in amino acids: CASQRGENTEAFF. As DNA, the CDR3 is TGTGCCAGCCAGCGAGGGGAGAACACTGAAGCTTTCTTT.

The CDR3 DNA reads as TGTGCCACCAGTGATTACCGGGACGGAAATTCACCCCTCCACTTT. Amino acid sequence: CATSDYRDGNSPLHF. The rearrangement joins TRBV24-1 to TRBJ1-6; D perhaps matches TRBD1 (5 bases). The germline gives CDR1 KGHDR, CDR2 SFDVKD. This CDR3 has 15 amino acids. V shed 2 bases and J shed 7 bases, with 11 bases lying between them.

In its sample, this clonotype was seen many times. The V call is TRBV30, the J call TRBJ2-5; 7 nucleotides line up with TRBD1. V lost 4 bases to trimming and J lost 1 base; unmatched junction nucleotides: 12. Germline CDR1 GTSNPN, CDR2 SVGIG (reference sequence). The CDR3 has 16 amino acids. DNA for the CDR3: TGTGCCTGGACCCCCCCGGGCAGGGGGTCCCAAGAGACCCAGTACTTC. This sequence encodes CAWTPPGRGSQETQYF. Variable domain in full (rest from reference TRBV30 and TRBJ2-5): SQTIHQWPATLVQPVGSPLSLECTVEGTSNPNLYWYRQAAGRGLQLLFYSVGIGQISSEVPQNLSASRPQDRQFILSSKKLLLSDSGFYLCAWTPPGRGSQETQYFGPGTRLLVL.

Ten or more counts support this clonotype. DNA of the CDR3: TGTGCCAGCAGTTTACAGCCCCATCAGCCCCAGCATTTT. Translation: CASSLQPHQPQHF. This chain joins TRBV12-3 or TRBV12-4 and TRBJ1-5; D unclear. V was trimmed by 2 bases and J by 5 bases, leaving 7 bases between them. The CDR3 is 13 amino acids.

At least ten counts were recorded for this clonotype. The V call is TRBV11-1, the J call TRBJ2-7, with D possibly TRBD1 on 5 matching bases. Trimming removed 5 bases from V and 2 bases from J, with 10 bases in between. This CDR3 has 13 residues. The V gene's germline CDR1 is SGHAT and CDR2 FQDESV (reference sequence). The CDR3 here is CASSRPDTYEQYF. The CDR3 nucleotides are TGTGCCAGCAGCCGCCCGGACACCTACGAGCAGTACTTC.

This clonotype came up a few times. The rearrangement uses TRBV19 and TRBJ2-5, with 11 bases lining up with TRBD2. Per the germline V gene, CDR1 is LNHDA and CDR2 is SQIVND (reference sequence). The junction had 6 bases not matched to a gene; V was cut back by 5 bases and J by 1 base. The CDR3 consists of 16 residues. For the CDR3, the DNA is TGTGCCAGTAGTGCTCTAGCGGGAGGTGCCCAAGAGACCCAGTACTTC. It is translated as CASSALAGGAQETQYF.

This clonotype was picked up many times. The CDR3 here is CASSATGMNTEAFF. CDR3 coding DNA: TGTGCCAGCAGTGCGACGGGGATGAACACTGAAGCTTTCTTT. The V call is TRBV2, the J call TRBJ1-1; D is ambiguous. Germline CDR1 reads SNHLY; CDR2 reads FYNNEI. V dropped 4 bases and J dropped 0 bases, with 9 bases sitting between them. The CDR3 has 14 residues.

At least ten counts were recorded for this clonotype. J is TRBJ2-5 and V is TRBV11-3, with D perhaps given as TRBD1 or TRBD2 (5 bases each). Trimming shortened V by 4 bases and J by 5 bases, and 29 bases separated the two germline ends. CDR3 length: 19 residues. Germline V gene sequence: CDR1 SGHNT, CDR2 YENEEA. CDR3 sequence reads: CASSSGSFGDRRTGETQYF. In nucleotides, the CDR3 is TGTGCCAGCAGCTCCGGGTCGTTCGGGGACCGGAGGACTGGGGAGACCCAGTACTTC.